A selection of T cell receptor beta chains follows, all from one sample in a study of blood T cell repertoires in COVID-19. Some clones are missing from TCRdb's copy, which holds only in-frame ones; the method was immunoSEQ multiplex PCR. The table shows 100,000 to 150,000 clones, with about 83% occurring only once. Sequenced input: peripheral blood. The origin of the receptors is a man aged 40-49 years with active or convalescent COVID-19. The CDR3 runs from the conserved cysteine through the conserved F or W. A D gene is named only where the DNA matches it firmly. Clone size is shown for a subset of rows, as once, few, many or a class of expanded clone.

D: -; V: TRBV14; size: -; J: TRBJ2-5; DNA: TGTGCCAGCAGCCAGCGGGCAATCCAAGAGACCCAGTACTTC; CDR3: CASSQRAIQETQYF
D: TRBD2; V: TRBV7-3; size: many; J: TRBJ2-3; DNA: TGTGCCAGCAGCTTAACAGGAGCGGGGGGAACCACAGATACGCAGTATTTT; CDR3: CASSLTGAGGTTDTQYF
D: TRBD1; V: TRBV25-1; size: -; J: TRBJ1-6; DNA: TGTGCCAGCAGTGAAACGACAGGGGGTTCACCCCTCCACTTT; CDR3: CASSETTGGSPLHF
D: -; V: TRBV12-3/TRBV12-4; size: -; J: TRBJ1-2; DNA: TGTGCCAGCAGCCTCGACAGGAACTATGGCTACACCTTC; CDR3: CASSLDRNYGYTF
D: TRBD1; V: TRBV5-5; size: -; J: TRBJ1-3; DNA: TGTGCCAGCGGGACAGTCTCTGGAAACACCATATATTTT; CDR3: CASGTVSGNTIYF
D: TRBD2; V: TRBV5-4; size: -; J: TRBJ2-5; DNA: TGTGCCAGCGCTAGCGGGGGTCCCCTACAAGAGACCCAGTACTTC; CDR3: CASASGGPLQETQYF
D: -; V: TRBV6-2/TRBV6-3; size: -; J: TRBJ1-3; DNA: TGTGCCAGCAGTTACATGGCCGCTGGAAACACCATATATTTT; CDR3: CASSYMAAGNTIYF
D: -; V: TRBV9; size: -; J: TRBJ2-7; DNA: TGTGCCAGCAGCGAACCACCTAGTTCCGGCGAGCAGTACTTC; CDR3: CASSEPPSSGEQYF
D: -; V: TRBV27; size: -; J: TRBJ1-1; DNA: TGTGCCAGCAGTTCGGGGGTGAACACTGAAGCTTTCTTT; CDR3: CASSSGVNTEAFF
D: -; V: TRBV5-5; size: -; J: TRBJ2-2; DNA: TGTGCCAGCAGCCCACAGCCGTGGGCCACCGGGGAGCTGTTTTTT; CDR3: CASSPQPWATGELFF
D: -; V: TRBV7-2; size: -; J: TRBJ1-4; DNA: TGTGCCAGCAGCTTAGGAAGCCTAGCGGGGGAAAAACTGTTTTTT; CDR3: CASSLGSLAGEKLFF
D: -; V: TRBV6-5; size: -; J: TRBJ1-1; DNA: TGTGCCAGCAGTTTTTTAATGAACACTGAAGCTTTCTTT; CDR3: CASSFLMNTEAFF
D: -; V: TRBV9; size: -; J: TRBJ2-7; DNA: TGTGCCAGCAGCGAGGGACAATCCTACGAGCAGTACTTC; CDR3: CASSEGQSYEQYF
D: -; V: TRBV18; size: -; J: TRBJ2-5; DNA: TGTGCCAGCTCACCTACGCAACAGGTCCAAGAGACCCAGTACTTC; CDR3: CASSPTQQVQETQYF
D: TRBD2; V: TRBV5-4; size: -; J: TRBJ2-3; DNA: TGTGCCAGCAGCTTAATAGCGGGGGGCGGCGCAGATACGCAGTATTTT; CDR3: CASSLIAGGGADTQYF
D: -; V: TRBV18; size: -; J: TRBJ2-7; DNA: TGTGCCAGCTCACAAATCGGTGACCGGGCGGGCGAGCAGTACTTC; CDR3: CASSQIGDRAGEQYF
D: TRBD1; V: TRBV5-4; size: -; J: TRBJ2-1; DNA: TGTGCCAGCAGCCCCGGGACAGGGAGCAATGAGCAGTTCTTC; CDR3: CASSPGTGSNEQFF
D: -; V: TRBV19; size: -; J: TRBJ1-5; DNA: TGTGCCAGTAGTCAACAGGGTACGGGCAATCAGCCCCAGCATTTT; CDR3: CASSQQGTGNQPQHF
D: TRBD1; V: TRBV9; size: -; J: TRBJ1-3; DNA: TGTGCCAGCAGCGTACATCAGGGGGCTGGAAACACCATATATTTT; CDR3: CASSVHQGAGNTIYF
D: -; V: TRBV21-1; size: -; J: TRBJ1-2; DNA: TGTGCCAGCAGCAAAGAGCACAGGGTCGGGTATGGCTACACCTTC; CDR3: CASSKEHRVGYGYTF
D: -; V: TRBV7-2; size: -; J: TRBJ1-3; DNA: TGTGCCAGCAGCTCCGACAGCTACTCTGGAAACACCATATATTTT; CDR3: CASSSDSYSGNTIYF
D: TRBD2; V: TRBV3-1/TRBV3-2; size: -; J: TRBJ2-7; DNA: TGTGCCAGCAGCCGCGGGGGGGGAGGCTACGAGCAGTACTTC; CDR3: CASSRGGGGYEQYF
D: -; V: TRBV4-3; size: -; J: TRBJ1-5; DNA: TGCGCCAGCAGCCAAGACAGAAATACAAATCAGCCCCAGCATTTT; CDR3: CASSQDRNTNQPQHF
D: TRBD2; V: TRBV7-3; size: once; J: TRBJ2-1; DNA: TGTGCCAGCAGCAAATCCGGGACTAGTCCCAATGAGCAGTTCTTC; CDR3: CASSKSGTSPNEQFF
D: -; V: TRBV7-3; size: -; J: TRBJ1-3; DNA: TGTGCCAGCAGCTTACGGACGGTCGGAGGCACCATATATTTT; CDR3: CASSLRTVGGTIYF
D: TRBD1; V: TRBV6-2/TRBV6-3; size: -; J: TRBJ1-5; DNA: TGTGCCAGCAGTCGGACAGGGGAGAATCAGCCCCAGCATTTT; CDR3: CASSRTGENQPQHF
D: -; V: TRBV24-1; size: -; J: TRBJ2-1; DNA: TGTGCCACCAGTGATTTCGCTAGCCGGCAGTTCTTC; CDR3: CATSDFASRQFF
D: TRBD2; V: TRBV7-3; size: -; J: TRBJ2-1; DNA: TGTGCCAGCAGCCTAGCGGTCTACAATGAGCAGTTCTTC; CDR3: CASSLAVYNEQFF
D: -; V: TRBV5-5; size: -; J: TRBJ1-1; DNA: TGTGCCAGCAGCCTGGCGGTTAACACTGAAGCTTTCTTT; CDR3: CASSLAVNTEAFF
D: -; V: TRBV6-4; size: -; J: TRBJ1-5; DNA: TGTGCCAGCAGTGACTCTCTGGGGGCTCAGCCCCAGCATTTT; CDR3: CASSDSLGAQPQHF
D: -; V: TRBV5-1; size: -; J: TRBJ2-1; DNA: TGCGCCAGCAGCTTGGCCCTACTAGGAGGGTACAATGAGCAGTTCTTC; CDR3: CASSLALLGGYNEQFF
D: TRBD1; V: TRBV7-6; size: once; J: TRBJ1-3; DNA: TGTGCCAGCAGCTTAGCGCCGGGACAGGGTGGAAACACCATATATTTT; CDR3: CASSLAPGQGGNTIYF
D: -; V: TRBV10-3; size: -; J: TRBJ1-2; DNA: TGTGCCATCAGTGAGACCAGCAGGTATGGCTACACCTTC; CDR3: CAISETSRYGYTF